One T cell receptor (beta chain) is described in this entry. The sample is drawn from a study of T cell changes during pregnancy in multiple sclerosis. Repertoires were generated with immunoSEQ multiplex PCR, while TCRdb's copy carries only in-frame clones and drops some. This repertoire shows roughly 73,000 clones, more than 90% found once; its top ten account for roughly 2.1%. Germline V gene sequence: CDR1 KGHSH, CDR2 LQKENI. The V end lost 4 bases, the J end lost 5 bases, and 18 bases lay between the germline ends. The CDR3 contains 15 residues. The sample was peripheral blood, taken in the second trimester of pregnancy. This chain uses TRBV18 with TRBJ2-7; possible D gene TRBD1, 5 bases. This receptor was identified in a female donor in good health, enrolled as a control in a pregnancy study. The CDR3 reads CASSRSIEVGHEQYF. Here the CDR3 DNA reads TGTGCCAGCTCACGCTCAATCGAGGTGGGGCACGAGCAGTACTTC. The full variable domain, its missing parts supplied by reference TRBV18 and TRBJ2-7, is NAGVMQNPRHLVRRRGQEARLRCSPMKGHSHVYWYRQLPEEGLKFMVYLQKENIIDESGMPKERFSAEFPKEGPSILRIQQVVRGDSAAYFCASSRSIEVGHEQYFGPGTRLTVT.